This T cell receptor (beta chain) was identified during a study of CD8+ T cells in alopecia areata. Turning to the study itself: A 6-month off-drug phase came after tofacitinib, which had lasted 6 to 18 months. Study-wide results and caveats: With tofacitinib ongoing, many expanded lesional clones persisted in both scalp and blood.

Treatment here: oral pan-JAK inhibitor, 5-10 mg twice daily. The study team obtained lesional scalp punch biopsies and peripheral blood from alopecia areata patients. This clone was recorded only once. The target antigen is unknown. Reverse transcribed after extraction, RNA yielded cDNA as the sequencing template. Here immunoSEQ multiplex PCR was the method, and the copy in TCRdb shows in-frame clones only, minus some. The sample holds roughly 220,000 clones; roughly two fifths are singletons and the top ten take 0.45% to 0.55%. CDR1 and CDR2 from the germline V gene are MNHNY and SVGAGI (reference sequence). Trimming left V 4 bases short and J 5 bases short, with 8 bases between. This CDR3 has 12 amino acids.

The sequenced sample was CD4+ T cells sorted from blood, obtained at approximately week 31, from a patient treated with tofacitinib. The V gene is TRBV6-6, the J gene TRBJ2-5; D uncertain. The receptor's source is a human donor with alopecia areata. CDR3 loop: CASSFIGETQYF. The CDR3 coding sequence is TGTGCCAGCAGTTTCATCGGGGAGACCCAGTACTTC.